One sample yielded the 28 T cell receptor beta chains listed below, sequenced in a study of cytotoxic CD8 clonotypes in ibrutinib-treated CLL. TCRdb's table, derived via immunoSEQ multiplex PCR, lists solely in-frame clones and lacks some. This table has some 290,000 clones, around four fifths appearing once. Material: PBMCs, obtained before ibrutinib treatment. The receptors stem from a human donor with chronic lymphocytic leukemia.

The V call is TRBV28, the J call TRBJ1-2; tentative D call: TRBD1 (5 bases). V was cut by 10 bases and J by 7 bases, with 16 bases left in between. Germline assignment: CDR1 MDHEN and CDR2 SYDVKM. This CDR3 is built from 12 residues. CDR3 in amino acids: CATRIGGGGYTF. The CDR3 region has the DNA TGTGCCACCCGAATCGGGGGGGGTGGCTACACCTTC.

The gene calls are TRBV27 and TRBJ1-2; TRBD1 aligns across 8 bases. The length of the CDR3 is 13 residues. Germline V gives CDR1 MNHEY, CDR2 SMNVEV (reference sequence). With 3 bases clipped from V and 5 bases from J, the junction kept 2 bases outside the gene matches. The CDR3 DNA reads TGTGCCAGCAGTTTCAGGGGGCAATATGGCTACACCTTC. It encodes CASSFRGQYGYTF.

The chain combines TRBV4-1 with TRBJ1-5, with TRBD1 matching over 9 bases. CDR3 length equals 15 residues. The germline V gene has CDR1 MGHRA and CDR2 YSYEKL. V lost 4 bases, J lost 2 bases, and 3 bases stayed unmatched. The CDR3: CASSPRQGGNQPQHF. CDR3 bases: TGCGCCAGCAGCCCCCGACAGGGGGGCAATCAGCCCCAGCATTTT.

DNA for the CDR3: TGTGCCAGCATACCACTAGCGGGATTCAACAATGAGCAGTTCTTC. It is translated as CASIPLAGFNNEQFF. The rearrangement joins TRBV27 to TRBJ2-1; 10 bases align to TRBD2. CDR1 MNHEY and CDR2 SMNVEV come from the germline V gene (reference sequence). This CDR3 is 15 amino acids long. The junction had 8 bases not matched to a gene; V was cut back by 7 bases and J by 5 bases.

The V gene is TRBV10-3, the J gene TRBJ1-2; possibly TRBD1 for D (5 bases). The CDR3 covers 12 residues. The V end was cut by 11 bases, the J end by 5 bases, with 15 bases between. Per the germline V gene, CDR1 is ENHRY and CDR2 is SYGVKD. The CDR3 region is CAGLTGKYGYTF. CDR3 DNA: TGTGCCGGCCTAACAGGAAAGTATGGCTACACCTTC.

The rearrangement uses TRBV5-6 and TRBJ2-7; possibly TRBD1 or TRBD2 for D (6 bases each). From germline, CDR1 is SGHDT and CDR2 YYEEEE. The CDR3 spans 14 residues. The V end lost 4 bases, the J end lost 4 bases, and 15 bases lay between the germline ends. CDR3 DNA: TGTGCCAGCAGCATAACGGGGGCACGTTACGAGCAGTACTTC. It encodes CASSITGARYEQYF. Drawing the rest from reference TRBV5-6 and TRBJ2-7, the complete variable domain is DAGVTQSPTHLIKTRGQQVTLRCSPKSGHDTVSWYQQALGQGPQFIFQYYEEEERQRGNFPDRFSGHQFPNYSSELNVNALLLGDSALYLCASSITGARYEQYFGPGTRLTVT.

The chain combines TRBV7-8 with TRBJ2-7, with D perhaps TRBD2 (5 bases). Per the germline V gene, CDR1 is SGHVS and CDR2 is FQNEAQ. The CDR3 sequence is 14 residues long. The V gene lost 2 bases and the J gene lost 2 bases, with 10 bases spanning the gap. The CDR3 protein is CASSLLSVAYEQYF. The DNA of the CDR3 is TGTGCCAGCAGCTTACTTAGCGTGGCCTACGAGCAGTACTTC. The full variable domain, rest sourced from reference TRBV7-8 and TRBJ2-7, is GAGVSQSPRYKVAKRGQDVALRCDPISGHVSLFWYQQALGQGPEFLTYFQNEAQLDKSGLPSDRFFAERPEGSVSTLKIQRTQQEDSAVYLCASSLLSVAYEQYFGPGTRLTVT.

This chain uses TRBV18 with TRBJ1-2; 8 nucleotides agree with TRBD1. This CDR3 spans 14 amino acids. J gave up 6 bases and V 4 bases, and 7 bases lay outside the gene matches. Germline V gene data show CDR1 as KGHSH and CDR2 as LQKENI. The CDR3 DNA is TGTGCCAGCTCACGAGACCTGGACAGGGATGGCTACACCTTC. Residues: CASSRDLDRDGYTF.

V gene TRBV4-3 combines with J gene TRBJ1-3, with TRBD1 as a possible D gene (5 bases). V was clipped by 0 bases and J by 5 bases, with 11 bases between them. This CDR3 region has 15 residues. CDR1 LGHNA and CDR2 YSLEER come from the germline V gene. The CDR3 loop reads CASSQDGAARNTIYF. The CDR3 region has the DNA TGCGCCAGCAGCCAAGACGGGGCAGCTAGAAACACCATATATTTT.

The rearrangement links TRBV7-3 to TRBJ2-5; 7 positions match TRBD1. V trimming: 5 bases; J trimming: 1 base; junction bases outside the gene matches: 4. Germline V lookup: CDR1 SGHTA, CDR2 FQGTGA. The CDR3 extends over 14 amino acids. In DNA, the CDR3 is TGTGCCAGCAGCGCAGCAGGGGGCCAAGAGACCCAGTACTTC. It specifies CASSAAGGQETQYF.

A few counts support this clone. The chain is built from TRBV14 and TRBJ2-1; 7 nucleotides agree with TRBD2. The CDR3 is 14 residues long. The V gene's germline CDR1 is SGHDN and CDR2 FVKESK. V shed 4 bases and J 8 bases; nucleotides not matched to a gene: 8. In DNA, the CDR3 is TGTGCCAGCAGCCGAGGACTAGATAGGCATGAGCAGTTCTTC. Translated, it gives CASSRGLDRHEQFF.

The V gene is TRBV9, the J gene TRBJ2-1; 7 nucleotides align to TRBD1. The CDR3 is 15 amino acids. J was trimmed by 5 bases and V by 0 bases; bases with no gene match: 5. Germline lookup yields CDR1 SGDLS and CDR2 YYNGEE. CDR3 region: CASSVVGGSNNEQFF. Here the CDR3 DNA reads TGTGCCAGCAGCGTAGTAGGGGGCTCAAACAATGAGCAGTTCTTC.

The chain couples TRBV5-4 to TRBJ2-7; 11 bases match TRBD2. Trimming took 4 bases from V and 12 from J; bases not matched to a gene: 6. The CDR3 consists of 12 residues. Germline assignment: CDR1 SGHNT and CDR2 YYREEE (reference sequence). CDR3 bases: TGTGCCAGCAGCCTAACTAGCGGGAGACCGTACTTC. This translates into CASSLTSGRPYF.

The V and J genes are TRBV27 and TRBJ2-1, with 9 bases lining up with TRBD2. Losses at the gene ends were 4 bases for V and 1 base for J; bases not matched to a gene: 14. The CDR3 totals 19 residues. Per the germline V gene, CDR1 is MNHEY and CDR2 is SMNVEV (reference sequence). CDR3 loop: CASSSVGGGRARSYNEQFF. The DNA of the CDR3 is TGTGCCAGCAGTTCTGTCGGAGGCGGGAGGGCCCGTTCCTACAATGAGCAGTTCTTC.

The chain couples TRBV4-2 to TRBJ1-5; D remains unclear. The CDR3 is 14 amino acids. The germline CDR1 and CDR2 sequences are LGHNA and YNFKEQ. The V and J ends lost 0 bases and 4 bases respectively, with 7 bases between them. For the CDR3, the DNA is TGTGCCAGCAGCCAAGATTTTGCGAATCAGCCCCAGCATTTT. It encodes CASSQDFANQPQHF.

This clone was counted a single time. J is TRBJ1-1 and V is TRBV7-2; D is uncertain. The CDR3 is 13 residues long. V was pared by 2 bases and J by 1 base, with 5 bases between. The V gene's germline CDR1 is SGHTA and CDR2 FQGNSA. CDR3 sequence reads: CASSLRWNTEAFF. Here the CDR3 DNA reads TGTGCCAGCAGCTTAAGATGGAACACTGAAGCTTTCTTT.

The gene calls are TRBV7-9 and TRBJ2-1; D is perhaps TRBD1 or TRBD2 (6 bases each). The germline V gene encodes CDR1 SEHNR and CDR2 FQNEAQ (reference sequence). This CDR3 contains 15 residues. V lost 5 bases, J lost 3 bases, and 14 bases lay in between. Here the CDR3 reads CASSPRQDYYNEQFF. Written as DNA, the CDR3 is TGTGCCAGCAGCCCTAGACAGGACTACTACAATGAGCAGTTCTTC.

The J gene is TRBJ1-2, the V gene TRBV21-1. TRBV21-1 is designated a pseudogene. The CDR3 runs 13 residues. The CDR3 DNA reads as TGTGCCAGCAGCTGTGGACGGGTTTATGGCTACACCTTC. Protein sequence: CASSCGRVYGYTF.

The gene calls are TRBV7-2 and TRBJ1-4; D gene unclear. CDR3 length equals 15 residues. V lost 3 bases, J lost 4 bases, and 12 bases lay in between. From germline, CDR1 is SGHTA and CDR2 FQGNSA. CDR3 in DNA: TGTGCCAGCAGCTTTCCTTTGGGCGGTAATGAAAAACTGTTTTTT. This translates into CASSFPLGGNEKLFF.

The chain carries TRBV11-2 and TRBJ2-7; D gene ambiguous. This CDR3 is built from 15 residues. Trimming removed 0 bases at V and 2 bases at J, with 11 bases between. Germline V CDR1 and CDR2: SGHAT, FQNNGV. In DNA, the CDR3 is TGTGCCAGCAGCTTAGATACATTCCGGCCCTACGAGCAGTACTTC. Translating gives CASSLDTFRPYEQYF.

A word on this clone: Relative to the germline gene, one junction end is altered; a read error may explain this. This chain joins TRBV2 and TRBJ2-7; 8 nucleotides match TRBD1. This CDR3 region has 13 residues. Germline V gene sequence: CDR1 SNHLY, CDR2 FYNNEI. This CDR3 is CASSDEIMDRVSF. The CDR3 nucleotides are TGTGCCAGCAGTGACGAAATTATGGACAGGGTTTCGTTC.

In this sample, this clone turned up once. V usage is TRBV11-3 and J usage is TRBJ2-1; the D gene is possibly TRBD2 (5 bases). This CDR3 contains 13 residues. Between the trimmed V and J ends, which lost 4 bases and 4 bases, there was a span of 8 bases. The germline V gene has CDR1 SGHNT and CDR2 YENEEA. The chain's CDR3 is CASSSGLYNEQFF. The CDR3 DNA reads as TGTGCCAGCAGCTCCGGACTGTACAATGAGCAGTTCTTC. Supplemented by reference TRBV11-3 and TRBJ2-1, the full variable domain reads EAGVVQSPRYKIIEKKQPVAFWCNPISGHNTLYWYLQNLGQGPELLIRYENEEAVDDSQLPKDRFSAERLKGVDSTLKIQPAELGDSAVYLCASSSGLYNEQFFGPGTRLTVL.

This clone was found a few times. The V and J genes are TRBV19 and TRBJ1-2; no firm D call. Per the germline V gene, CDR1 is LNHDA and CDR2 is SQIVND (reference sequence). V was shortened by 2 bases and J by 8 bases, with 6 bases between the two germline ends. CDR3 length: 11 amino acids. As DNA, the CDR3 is TGTGCCAGTAGTATACGACGCGGCTACACCTTC. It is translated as CASSIRRGYTF.

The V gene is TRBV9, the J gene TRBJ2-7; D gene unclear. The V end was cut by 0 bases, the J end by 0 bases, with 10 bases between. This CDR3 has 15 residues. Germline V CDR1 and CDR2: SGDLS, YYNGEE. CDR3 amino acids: CASSVASHSSYEQYF. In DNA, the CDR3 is TGTGCCAGCAGCGTAGCCTCACATAGCTCCTACGAGCAGTACTTC.

CDR3 residues: CASSPYLDSRYGYTF. The CDR3, as DNA: TGTGCCAGCAGCCCTTACTTAGACAGTCGCTATGGCTACACCTTC. The genes are TRBV7-2 and TRBJ1-2; maybe TRBD1 (5 bases). CDR1 is SGHTA and CDR2 is FQGNSA in the germline V gene. The CDR3 loop spans 15 amino acids. V gave up 5 bases and J gave up 4 bases, with 17 bases separating them.

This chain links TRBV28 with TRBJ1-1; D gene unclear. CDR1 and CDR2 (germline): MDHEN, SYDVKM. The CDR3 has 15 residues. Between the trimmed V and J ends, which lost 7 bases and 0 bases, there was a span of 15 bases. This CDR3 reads CASMRVRYMNTEAFF. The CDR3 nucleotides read TGTGCCAGCATGAGGGTCCGATACATGAACACTGAAGCTTTCTTT.

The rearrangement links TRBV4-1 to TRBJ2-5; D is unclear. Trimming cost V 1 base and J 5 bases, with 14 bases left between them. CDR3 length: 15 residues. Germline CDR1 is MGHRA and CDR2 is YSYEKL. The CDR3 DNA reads TGCGCCAGCAGCCAAGCTTGGCCCCTAGAGGAGACCCAGTACTTC. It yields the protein CASSQAWPLEETQYF.

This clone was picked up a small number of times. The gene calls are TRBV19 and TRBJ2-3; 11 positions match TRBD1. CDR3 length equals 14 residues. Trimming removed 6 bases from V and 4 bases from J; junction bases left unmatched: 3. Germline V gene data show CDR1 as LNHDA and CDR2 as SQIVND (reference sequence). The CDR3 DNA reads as TGTGCCAGTAGGGACAGGGGGCACGCAGATACGCAGTATTTT. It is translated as CASRDRGHADTQYF. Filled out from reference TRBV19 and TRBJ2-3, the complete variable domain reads DGGITQSPKYLFRKEGQNVTLSCEQNLNHDAMYWYRQDPGQGLRLIYYSQIVNDFQKGDIAEGYSVSREKKESFPLTVTSAQKNPTAFYLCASRDRGHADTQYFGPGTRLTVL.